Included here is one TCR beta chain sequence, with context. The CDR3 sequence is 13 residues long. V lost 0 bases and J lost 7, with 7 bases in between. The germline gives CDR1 SGHRS, CDR2 YFSETQ. This record comes from a study of blood T cell repertoires in COVID-19. Study background: COVID-19 samples from acute and convalescent phases originated in the United States, Italy and Spain. From T cells, B-cell-depleted T cells, or PBMCs came the material, which was cDNA or gDNA.

Authors' data handling: Amplified reference gene primers provided the basis for estimating nucleated cell counts. The assay was immunoSEQ multiplex PCR, and TCRdb's table has in-frame clones only and misses some. The V and J calls and clone size are taken from that table; D and trimming were inferred from the DNA. The sample includes around 56,000 clones, around 67% of them seen just once. V is TRBV5-1 and J is TRBJ2-2; perhaps TRBD2 as D (5 bases). Source material: peripheral blood. The sequence was obtained from a woman between 50 and 59 years old with active or convalescent COVID-19. The DNA for the CDR3 is TGCGCCAGCAGCTTGGCGAGGGTCGGGGAGCTGTTTTTT. As protein: CASSLARVGELFF.